The next 9 T cell receptor beta chains were all read from a single sample in a study of cytomegalovirus exposure and HLA in healthy donors. The PCR had 60 Vbeta and 13 Jbeta primers. Generated by immunoSEQ multiplex PCR, the TCRdb table keeps only in-frame clones and is missing some. Altogether around 130,000 clones are present, 65% to 90% being singletons, with the ten largest covering around 11%. Sequencing input: PBMCs. Receptor source: a male donor in good health and CMV-seropositive.

The J gene is TRBJ2-3, the V gene TRBV6-4; weak D call: TRBD2 (5 bases). V dropped 2 bases and J dropped 4 bases, with 10 bases sitting between them. Germline loops: CDR1 MRHNA, CDR2 SNTAGT. This CDR3 spans 14 amino acids. The CDR3: CASSDDLASDTQYF. The CDR3 nucleotides are TGTGCCAGCAGTGACGATCTAGCTTCAGATACGCAGTATTTT.

This clone was detected once. The chain uses TRBV30 and TRBJ2-7, with TRBD1 matching over 7 bases. Germline V gene lookup returns CDR1 GTSNPN and CDR2 SVGIG (reference sequence). V dropped 1 base and J dropped 3; count of bases not matched to a gene: 0. CDR3 length: 12 amino acids. The CDR3 region is CAWSGQGYEQYF. CDR3 sequence (DNA): TGTGCCTGGAGTGGACAGGGCTACGAGCAGTACTTC. The variable domain in full, with the rest retrieved from reference TRBV30 and TRBJ2-7, is SQTIHQWPATLVQPVGSPLSLECTVEGTSNPNLYWYRQAAGRGLQLLFYSVGIGQISSEVPQNLSASRPQDRQFILSSKKLLLSDSGFYLCAWSGQGYEQYFGPGTRLTVT.

Only a few counts were recorded for this clone. This chain connects TRBV5-1 to TRBJ2-7, with no clear D. Germline V gene lookup returns CDR1 SGHRS and CDR2 YFSETQ. This CDR3 is built from 11 residues. Deletions cut 3 bases from V and 4 bases from J, with 5 bases between. The CDR3 loop reads CASSSEYEQYF. The CDR3 bases are TGCGCCAGCAGCTCGGAGTACGAGCAGTACTTC.

This chain connects TRBV7-2 to TRBJ2-3; maybe TRBD1 (5 bases). This CDR3 region has 12 residues. CDR1 SGHTA and CDR2 FQGNSA come from the germline V gene. With 3 bases removed from V and 7 bases from J, the gap between germline ends came to 8 bases. The CDR3 sequence: CASSLGRNTQYF. Written as DNA, the CDR3 is TGTGCCAGCAGCTTGGGGCGGAATACGCAGTATTTT.

The chain carries TRBV5-6 and TRBJ2-3; 9 positions agree with TRBD1. Germline-derived CDR1 and CDR2 are SGHDT and YYEEEE. V lost 3 bases, J lost 7 bases, and 3 bases stayed unmatched. There are 13 residues in the CDR3. The CDR3 loop is CASSSDRGYTQYF. CDR3 sequence (DNA): TGTGCCAGCAGCTCGGACAGGGGATATACGCAGTATTTT.

This rearrangement joins TRBV11-3 to TRBJ1-1, with D hard to call. Trimming pared 0 bases from V and 1 base from J, leaving 6 bases between. There are 14 residues in the CDR3. Germline V gene lookup returns CDR1 SGHNT and CDR2 YENEEA. CDR3 region: CASSLDQWNTEAFF. Written as DNA, the CDR3 is TGTGCCAGCAGCTTAGATCAGTGGAACACTGAAGCTTTCTTT.

This clone was detected once. The chain couples TRBV6-5 to TRBJ2-5, with D maybe TRBD1 (6 bases). This CDR3 spans 13 amino acids. V lost 5 bases, J lost 5 bases, and 12 bases lay in between. CDR1 is MNHEY and CDR2 is SVGAGI in the germline V gene. CDR3 loop: CASSNNRAETQYF. The CDR3 DNA is TGTGCCAGCAGTAACAACAGGGCGGAGACCCAGTACTTC.

The chain uses TRBV5-4 and TRBJ1-1; 7 bases align to TRBD1. The CDR3 consists of 13 residues. Germline trimming cut 4 bases from V and 5 bases from J; bases unmatched to any gene: 5. Germline V CDR1 and CDR2: SGHNT, YYREEE (reference sequence). The CDR3 region has the DNA TGTGCCAGCAGCCAGACAGGGACTACTGAAGCTTTCTTT. Its translation: CASSQTGTTEAFF.

This chain connects TRBV11-3 to TRBJ2-7, with D hard to call. This CDR3 has 15 amino acids. CDR1 and CDR2 (germline): SGHNT, YENEEA. Trimming left V 1 base short and J 0 bases short, with 10 bases between. This CDR3 reads CASSLGVESSYEQYF. CDR3 sequence (DNA): TGTGCCAGCAGCTTAGGAGTAGAGAGCTCCTACGAGCAGTACTTC.